These 22 T cell receptor beta chains came from one sample sequenced in a study of blood T cell repertoires in COVID-19. The method was immunoSEQ multiplex PCR; TCRdb's version includes in-frame clones alone and lacks a portion of them. Of about 130,000 clones listed, about 89% are singletons. Sequencing was done on a sample of peripheral blood. The receptor source for this set is a man aged 50 to 59 with active or convalescent COVID-19.

CDR3 protein: CASKHLTEINYGYTF. In nucleotides, the CDR3 is TGTGCCAGCAAACACCTGACAGAAATTAACTATGGCTACACCTTC. The genes are TRBV19 and TRBJ1-2, with D possibly TRBD1 on 5 matching bases. CDR3 size: 15 residues. Trimming cost V 9 bases and J 1 base, with 18 bases left between them. Germline lookup yields CDR1 LNHDA and CDR2 SQIVND (reference sequence).

The chain is built from TRBV24-1 and TRBJ2-1; TRBD1 matches at 8 bases. V gave up 3 bases and J gave up 12 bases; unmatched junction bases: 3. Germline assignment: CDR1 KGHDR and CDR2 SFDVKD. The CDR3 has 12 residues. The CDR3 reads CATSDVQGAQFF. The CDR3 region has the DNA TGTGCCACCAGTGATGTTCAGGGGGCGCAGTTCTTC.

The V gene is TRBV7-8, the J gene TRBJ2-5; D uncertain. Germline CDR1 SGHVS, CDR2 FQNEAQ. CDR3 length equals 11 residues. V lost 5 bases to trimming and J lost 2 bases, with 3 bases between them. This CDR3 is CASSPQETQYF. The CDR3 bases are TGTGCCAGCAGCCCTCAAGAGACCCAGTACTTC.

This clone was seen once. The chain recombines TRBV12-3 or TRBV12-4 with TRBJ2-2; no definite D call. Trimming took 6 bases from V and 5 from J, leaving 10 bases between them. The CDR3 extends over 13 amino acids. The chain's CDR3 is CASRSRETGELFF. The CDR3 DNA is TGTGCCAGCAGGTCTCGAGAAACCGGGGAGCTGTTTTTT.

This chain joins TRBV11-3 and TRBJ2-5; TRBD1 matches 7 bases. V lost 1 base, J lost 2 bases, and 7 bases stayed unmatched. The germline V gene has CDR1 SGHNT and CDR2 YENEEA. This CDR3 has 16 residues. CDR3 loop: CASSLGGTALQETQYF. In DNA form, the CDR3 reads TGTGCCAGCAGCTTAGGAGGGACAGCGTTACAAGAGACCCAGTACTTC.

The V call is TRBV3-1 (or the pseudogene TRBV3-2), the J call TRBJ1-2; weak D call: TRBD1 (5 bases). CDR1 LGHDT and CDR2 YNNKEL come from the germline V gene (reference sequence). V shed 3 bases and J shed 8 bases, with 22 bases lying between them. The CDR3 extends over 16 amino acids. The CDR3 reads CASSQGLGRVAQGYTF. For the CDR3, the DNA is TGTGCCAGCAGCCAGGGGTTGGGCAGGGTGGCACAAGGCTACACCTTC.

The rearrangement uses TRBV9 and TRBJ2-3, with 9 nucleotides matching TRBD2. The CDR3 covers 16 residues. Trimming removed 4 bases from V and 6 bases from J; junction bases left unmatched: 12. The germline V gene has CDR1 SGDLS and CDR2 YYNGEE. CDR3 in amino acids: CASSTLGRAGGDTQYF. In DNA, the CDR3 is TGTGCCAGCAGCACCTTAGGGCGAGCGGGAGGCGATACGCAGTATTTT.

The rearrangement joins TRBV12-3 or TRBV12-4 to TRBJ1-3; a weak D match, TRBD1 (5 bases). CDR3 size: 12 residues. The V and J ends lost 7 bases and 11 bases respectively, with 15 bases between them. The CDR3 nucleotides read TGTGCCAGCACCAGGGTTGGGAGGGCCATATATTTT. Translating gives CASTRVGRAIYF.

The V call is TRBV6-1, the J call TRBJ2-3; D possibly corresponds to TRBD1 (5 bases). V was clipped by 3 bases and J by 3 bases, with 16 bases between them. This CDR3 is built from 16 residues. The germline gives CDR1 MNHNS, CDR2 SASEGT. DNA of the CDR3: TGTGCCAGCAGTGAGTGGGGCAGGGTGGGGACAGATACGCAGTATTTT. It translates to CASSEWGRVGTDTQYF.

This clone was counted once. The V gene is TRBV11-2, the J gene TRBJ2-3; no clear D. Trimming removed 1 base at V and 6 bases at J, with 5 bases between. This CDR3 is 12 amino acids long. Germline CDR1 SGHAT, CDR2 FQNNGV. The CDR3: CASSLVSDTQYF. Written as DNA, the CDR3 is TGTGCCAGCAGCTTAGTCTCGGATACGCAGTATTTT. Complete variable domain (other parts from reference TRBV11-2 and TRBJ2-3): EAGVAQSPRYKIIEKRQSVAFWCNPISGHATLYWYQQILGQGPKLLIQFQNNGVVDDSQLPKDRFSAERLKGVDSTLKIQPAKLEDSAVYLCASSLVSDTQYFGPGTRLTVL.

The chain is built from TRBV6-5 and TRBJ2-1; 8 bases map to TRBD2. The CDR3 has 15 amino acids. From germline, CDR1 is MNHEY and CDR2 SVGAGI. The V segment lost 3 bases and the J segment 6 bases; nucleotides outside the gene matches: 7. CDR3 nucleotides: TGTGCCAGCAGTTATACCAGCGGGAGCGTCAATGAGCAGTTCTTC. Its translation: CASSYTSGSVNEQFF.

The rearrangement joins TRBV11-2 to TRBJ2-1; maybe TRBD1 (5 bases). Germline lookup yields CDR1 SGHAT and CDR2 FQNNGV. The germline V and J ends were trimmed by 4 bases and 10 bases, with 20 bases remaining between them. The CDR3 sequence is 15 residues long. Written as DNA, the CDR3 is TGTGCCAGCAGCTCGGCAGGGAAGGTAGTTGGGGAGCAGTTCTTC. This sequence encodes CASSSAGKVVGEQFF.

The chain combines TRBV6-5 with TRBJ2-7; D call uncertain. The V and J ends lost 0 bases and 4 bases respectively, with 10 bases between them. Germline V gene sequence: CDR1 MNHEY, CDR2 SVGAGI. This CDR3 has 14 amino acids. CDR3 sequence reads: CASSYSNSQYEQYF. In nucleotides, the CDR3 is TGTGCCAGCAGTTACTCAAACAGCCAATACGAGCAGTACTTC.

The chain combines TRBV19 with TRBJ2-1, with D possibly TRBD1 on 5 matching bases. This CDR3 has 16 amino acids. The V end was cut by 1 base, the J end by 12 bases, with 22 bases between. Germline CDR1 is LNHDA and CDR2 is SQIVND (reference sequence). CDR3 in amino acids: CASSIADKITTMPQFF. The CDR3 nucleotides read TGTGCCAGTAGTATAGCGGACAAGATAACTACAATGCCGCAGTTCTTC.

This rearrangement joins TRBV5-8 to TRBJ1-4; perhaps TRBD1 as D (6 bases). V was clipped by 1 base and J by 12 bases, with 13 bases between them. The CDR3 runs to 13 residues. The germline V gene has CDR1 SGHTS and CDR2 YDEGEE. This CDR3 is CASSLQGTRQLFF. Here the CDR3 DNA reads TGTGCCAGCAGCTTGCAGGGGACCCGGCAACTGTTTTTT.

The chain carries TRBV5-1 and TRBJ2-3; possibly TRBD2 for D (5 bases). The CDR3 extends over 14 amino acids. CDR1 is SGHRS and CDR2 is YFSETQ in the germline V gene. Trimming took 6 bases from V and 3 from J, leaving 14 bases between them. CDR3 nucleotide sequence: TGCGCCAGCACCCCGGGCCCGGGGACAGATACGCAGTATTTT. Amino acids: CASTPGPGTDTQYF.

This chain uses TRBV7-2 with TRBJ1-2; possible D gene TRBD1, 5 bases. Germline CDR1 is SGHTA and CDR2 is FQGNSA. The ends were cut back, 6 bases at V and 6 bases at J, with 20 bases in the middle. The CDR3 is 15 residues long. CDR3 residues: CASSQTGGDRNGYTF. As DNA, the CDR3 is TGTGCCAGCAGTCAAACCGGGGGAGACAGAAATGGCTACACCTTC. Full variable domain (missing parts from reference TRBV7-2 and TRBJ1-2): GAGVSQSPSNKVTEKGKDVELRCDPISGHTALYWYRQSLGQGLEFLIYFQGNSAPDKSGLPSDRFSAERTGGSVSTLTIQRTQQEDSAVYLCASSQTGGDRNGYTFGSGTRLTVV.

DNA for the CDR3: TGTGCCAGCAGGACGGGGGCGGGAGGGGATGGTGAGCAGTTCTTC. Protein sequence: CASRTGAGGDGEQFF. V is TRBV6-5 and J is TRBJ2-1; 9 bases line up with TRBD2. There are 15 residues in the CDR3. In germline, CDR1 is MNHEY, CDR2 SVGAGI. Trimming removed 6 bases from V and 9 bases from J; junction bases left unmatched: 12.

CDR3 coding DNA: TGCAGCGTTGATCGGGGATCCCAAGAGACCCAGTACTTC. This sequence encodes CSVDRGSQETQYF. The V and J genes are TRBV29-1 and TRBJ2-5, with a tentative D call TRBD2 (5 bases). CDR3 length equals 13 residues. Germline lookup yields CDR1 SQVTM and CDR2 ANQGSEA. With 3 bases removed from V and 1 base from J, the gap between germline ends came to 9 bases.

This clone showed up just once. The V gene is TRBV18, the J gene TRBJ1-4; 10 bases fit TRBD1. The ends lost 3 bases at V and 6 bases at J; junction bases unmatched: 4. Germline CDR1 KGHSH, CDR2 LQKENI. CDR3 length equals 15 residues. The CDR3: CASSPIGTGDEKLFF. The CDR3 coding sequence is TGTGCCAGCTCACCTATCGGGACAGGGGATGAAAAACTGTTTTTT.

The chain joins TRBV5-4 to TRBJ1-1; D might be TRBD1 (5 bases). The germline gives CDR1 SGHNT, CDR2 YYREEE (reference sequence). With 0 bases removed from V and 4 bases from J, the gap between germline ends came to 13 bases. This CDR3 spans 15 amino acids. CDR3: CASSLGSGVSTEAFF. The CDR3 DNA is TGTGCCAGCAGCTTGGGGTCGGGGGTGAGCACTGAAGCTTTCTTT.

This chain connects TRBV11-2 to TRBJ2-1, with 7 nucleotides matching TRBD1. Germline CDR1 and CDR2: SGHAT and FQNNGV. The ends lost 1 base at V and 7 bases at J; junction bases unmatched: 7. The CDR3 spans 15 residues. CDR3 sequence reads: CASSLVGGRWNEQFF. The DNA of the CDR3 is TGTGCCAGCAGCTTAGTAGGGGGCCGGTGGAATGAGCAGTTCTTC.